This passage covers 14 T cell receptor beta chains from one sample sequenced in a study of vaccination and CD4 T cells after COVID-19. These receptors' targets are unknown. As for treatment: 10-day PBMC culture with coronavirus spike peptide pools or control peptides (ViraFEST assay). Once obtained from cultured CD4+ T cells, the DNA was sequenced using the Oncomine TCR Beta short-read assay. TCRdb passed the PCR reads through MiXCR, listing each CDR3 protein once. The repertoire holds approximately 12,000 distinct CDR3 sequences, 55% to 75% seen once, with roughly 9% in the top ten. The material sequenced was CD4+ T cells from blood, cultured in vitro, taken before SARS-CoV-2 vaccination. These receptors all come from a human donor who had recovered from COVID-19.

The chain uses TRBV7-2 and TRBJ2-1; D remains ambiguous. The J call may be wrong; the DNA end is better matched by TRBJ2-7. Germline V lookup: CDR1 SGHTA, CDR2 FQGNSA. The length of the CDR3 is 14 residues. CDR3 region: CASSLGLGRYEQYF. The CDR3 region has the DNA TGTGCCAGCAGCTTAGGTCTAGGCCGCTACGAGCAGTACTTC.

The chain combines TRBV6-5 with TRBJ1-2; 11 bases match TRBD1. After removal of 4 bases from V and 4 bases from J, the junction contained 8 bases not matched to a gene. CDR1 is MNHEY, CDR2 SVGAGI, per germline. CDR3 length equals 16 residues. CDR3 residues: CASSLYAGQGGYGYTF. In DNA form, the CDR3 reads TGTGCCAGCAGTTTATACGCGGGACAGGGGGGCTATGGCTACACCTTC.

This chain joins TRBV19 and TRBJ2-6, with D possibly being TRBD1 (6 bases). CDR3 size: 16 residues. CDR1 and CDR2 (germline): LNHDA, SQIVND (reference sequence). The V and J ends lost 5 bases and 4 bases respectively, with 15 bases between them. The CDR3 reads CASSLDRIGGANVLTF. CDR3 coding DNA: TGTGCCAGTAGTCTGGACAGAATAGGGGGGGCCAACGTCCTGACTTTC.

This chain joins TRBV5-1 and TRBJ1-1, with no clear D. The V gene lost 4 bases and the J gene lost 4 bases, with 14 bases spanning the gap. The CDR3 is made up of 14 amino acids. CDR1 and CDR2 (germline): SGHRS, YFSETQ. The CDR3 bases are TGCGCCAGCAGCGTGGAACGGGAGGGCACTGAAGCTTTCTTT. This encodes CASSVEREGTEAFF.

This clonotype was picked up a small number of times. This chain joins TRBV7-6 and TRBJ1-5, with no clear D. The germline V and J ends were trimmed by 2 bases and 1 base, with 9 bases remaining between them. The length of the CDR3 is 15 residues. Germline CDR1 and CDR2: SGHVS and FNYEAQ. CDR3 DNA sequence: TGTGCCAGCAGCTTAAGCGGAGGGAGCAATCAGCCCCAGCATTTT. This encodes CASSLSGGSNQPQHF.

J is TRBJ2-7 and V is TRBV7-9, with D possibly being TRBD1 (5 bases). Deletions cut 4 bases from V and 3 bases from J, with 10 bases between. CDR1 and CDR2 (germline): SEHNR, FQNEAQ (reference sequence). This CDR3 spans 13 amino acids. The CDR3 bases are TGTGCCAGCAGCTCCAAAGGGGACTACGAGCAGTACTTC. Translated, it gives CASSSKGDYEQYF.

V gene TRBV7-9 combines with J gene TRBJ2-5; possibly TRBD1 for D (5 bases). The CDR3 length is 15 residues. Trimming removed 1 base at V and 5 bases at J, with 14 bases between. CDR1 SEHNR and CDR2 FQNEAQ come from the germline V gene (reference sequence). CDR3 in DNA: TGTGCCAGCAGCTTAGACCCAGTTCCAGGGGAGACCCAGTACTTC. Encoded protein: CASSLDPVPGETQYF.

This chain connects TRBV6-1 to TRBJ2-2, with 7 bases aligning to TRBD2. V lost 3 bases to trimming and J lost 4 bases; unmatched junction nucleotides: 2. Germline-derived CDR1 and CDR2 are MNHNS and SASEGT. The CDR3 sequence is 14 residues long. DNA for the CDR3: TGTGCCAGCAGTGATTGGGAGGGCACCGGGGAGCTGTTTTTT. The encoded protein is CASSDWEGTGELFF.

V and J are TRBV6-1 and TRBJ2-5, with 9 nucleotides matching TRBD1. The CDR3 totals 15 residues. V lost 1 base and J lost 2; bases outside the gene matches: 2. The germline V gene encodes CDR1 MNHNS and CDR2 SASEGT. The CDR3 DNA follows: TGTGCCAGCAGTGAAGAGGACAGGGGTCAAGAGACCCAGTACTTC. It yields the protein CASSEEDRGQETQYF.

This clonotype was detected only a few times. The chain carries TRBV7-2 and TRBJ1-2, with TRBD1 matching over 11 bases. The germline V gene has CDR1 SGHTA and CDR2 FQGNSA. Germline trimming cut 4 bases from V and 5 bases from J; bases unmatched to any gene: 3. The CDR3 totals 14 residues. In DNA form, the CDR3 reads TGTGCCAGCAGCTCAGGGACAGGGGGATATGGCTACACCTTC. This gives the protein CASSSGTGGYGYTF.

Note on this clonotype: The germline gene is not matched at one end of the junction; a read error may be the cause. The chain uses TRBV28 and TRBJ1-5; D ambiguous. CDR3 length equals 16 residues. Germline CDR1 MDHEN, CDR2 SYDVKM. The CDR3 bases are TGTGCCAGCAGTTTATTTGCCGGGGATAGCAATCAGTCCCAGCATTTT. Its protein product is CASSLFAGDSNQSQHF. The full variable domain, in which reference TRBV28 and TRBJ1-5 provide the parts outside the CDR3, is DVKVTQSSRYLVKRTGEKVFLECVQDMDHENMFWYRQDPGLGLRLIYFSYDVKMKEKGDIPEGYSVSREKKERFSLILESASTNQTSMYLCASSLFAGDSNQSQHFGDGTRLSIL.

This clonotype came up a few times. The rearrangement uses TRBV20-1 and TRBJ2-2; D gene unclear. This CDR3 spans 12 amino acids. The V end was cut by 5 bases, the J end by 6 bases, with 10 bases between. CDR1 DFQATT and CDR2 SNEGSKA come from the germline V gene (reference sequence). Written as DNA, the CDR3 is TGCAGTGCTGCGGTTCGACCCGGGGAGCTGTTTTTT. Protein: CSAAVRPGELFF.

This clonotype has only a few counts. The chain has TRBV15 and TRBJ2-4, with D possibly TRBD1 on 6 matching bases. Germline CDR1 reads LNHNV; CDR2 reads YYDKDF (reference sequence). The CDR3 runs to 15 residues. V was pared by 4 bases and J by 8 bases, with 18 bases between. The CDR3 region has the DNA TGTGCCACCAGCATTCAAATTGGCAGGGGACACATTCAGTACTTC. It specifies CATSIQIGRGHIQYF.

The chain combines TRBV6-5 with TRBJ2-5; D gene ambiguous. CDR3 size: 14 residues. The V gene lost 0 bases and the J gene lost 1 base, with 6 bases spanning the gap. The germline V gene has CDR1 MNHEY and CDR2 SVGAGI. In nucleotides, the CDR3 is TGTGCCAGCAGTTACTCGGCCGGCCAAGAGACCCAGTACTTC. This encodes CASSYSAGQETQYF.